Listed here are 30 T cell receptor beta chains from one sample, sequenced in a study of cytomegalovirus exposure and HLA in healthy donors (TCRdb year 2017). Libraries were built with the immunoSEQ multiplex PCR assay. The multiplex PCR relied on a mix of 60 forward primers for TCR Vbeta segments and 13 reverse primers for TCR Jbeta segments. The immuneACCESS repertoire file appears here via TCRdb, limited to in-frame rearrangements. These files lack a portion of the clones; in checked studies, under half of the deficit traces to unresolved V genes, and the cause of the others is not known. The sample data list some 210,000 clones, and around 83% of these were observed just once. About a tenth of the sample is in the top ten clones. Sequencing was carried out using PBMCs. These receptors originate from a woman in her fifties or sixties in good health and CMV-seropositive.

V is TRBV11-2 and J is TRBJ2-2; the D gene is possibly TRBD1 (7 bases). This CDR3 spans 15 amino acids. Trimming pared 4 bases from V and 1 base from J, leaving 10 bases between. CDR1 SGHAT and CDR2 FQNNGV come from the germline V gene. The CDR3 DNA sequence: TGTGCCAGCAGCTCCCAGGGGGGGAACACCGGGGAGCTGTTTTTT. This gives the protein CASSSQGGNTGELFF.

The rearrangement uses TRBV18 and TRBJ2-2; TRBD2 is a possible D gene (6 bases). CDR1 and CDR2 (germline): KGHSH, LQKENI. This CDR3 contains 16 residues. Trimming stripped 1 base from V and 5 bases from J, with 14 bases between. CDR3 sequence reads: CASSPLSVGGTGELFF. The DNA of the CDR3 is TGTGCCAGCTCACCACTTTCGGTAGGAGGGACCGGGGAGCTGTTTTTT.

The chain has TRBV5-1 and TRBJ2-5; D is undetermined. Germline V lookup: CDR1 SGHRS, CDR2 YFSETQ. This CDR3 contains 13 residues. V was pared by 0 bases and J by 3 bases, with 6 bases between. The CDR3 loop is CASSLVQEETQYF. DNA of the CDR3: TGCGCCAGCAGCTTGGTACAAGAAGAGACCCAGTACTTC.

The V gene is TRBV28, the J gene TRBJ1-1, with TRBD1 matching over 9 bases. The germline gives CDR1 MDHEN, CDR2 SYDVKM. The ends lost 6 bases at V and 4 bases at J; junction bases unmatched: 12. This CDR3 is 16 amino acids long. CDR3 DNA sequence: TGTGCCAGCAGCCTTCGGACAGGGGCGGGGAGCACTGAAGCTTTCTTT. It specifies CASSLRTGAGSTEAFF.

J is TRBJ2-2 and V is TRBV29-1, with 8 bases lining up with TRBD1. This CDR3 is built from 14 residues. Germline CDR1 SQVTM, CDR2 ANQGSEA. V shed 2 bases and J 4 bases; nucleotides not matched to a gene: 3. CDR3 DNA: TGCAGCGTTGAAAGAGGACAGGGCACCGGGGAGCTGTTTTTT. Translation gives CSVERGQGTGELFF.

This clone has just a few counts. Here the CDR3 DNA reads TGCGCCAGCAGCCAAGTGGGGGCAGCTAATTCACCCCTCCACTTT. The encoded protein is CASSQVGAANSPLHF. The chain has TRBV4-3 and TRBJ1-6, with D possibly matching TRBD1 (6 bases). Germline V gives CDR1 LGHNA, CDR2 YSLEER. V shed 1 base and J shed 6 bases, with 10 bases lying between them. This CDR3 is 15 amino acids long.

As concerns this clone: In the same sample, other DNA sequences code for this CDR3. This chain joins TRBV9 and TRBJ2-7; 10 bases are a match to TRBD1. CDR3 length equals 13 residues. Trimming at V came to 7 bases and at J to 2 bases, leaving 3 bases not matched to a gene. CDR1 is SGDLS and CDR2 is YYNGEE in the germline V gene. The CDR3 region has the DNA TGTGCCAGCTCCGGACAGGGGGCCTACGAGCAGTACTTC. Protein product: CASSGQGAYEQYF.

This chain uses TRBV2 with TRBJ1-6; D not certain. The CDR3 extends over 15 amino acids. Germline CDR1 SNHLY, CDR2 FYNNEI. Trimming removed 6 bases at V and 0 bases at J, with 9 bases between. CDR3 loop: CASRKEGSYNSPLHF. The CDR3 bases are TGTGCCAGCAGGAAGGAGGGCTCCTATAATTCACCCCTCCACTTT.

The CDR3 spells CASSAAGQGAETQYF. The CDR3 nucleotides are TGTGCCAGCAGCGCCGCCGGACAGGGGGCAGAGACCCAGTACTTC. The chain couples TRBV9 to TRBJ2-5; 11 nucleotides align to TRBD1. V lost 3 bases and J lost 4; bases outside the gene matches: 5. In germline, CDR1 is SGDLS, CDR2 YYNGEE. The CDR3 has 15 amino acids.

This rearrangement joins TRBV18 to TRBJ1-2; D is possibly TRBD1 (5 bases). V dropped 2 bases and J dropped 6 bases, with 10 bases sitting between them. The CDR3 sequence is 13 residues long. CDR1 KGHSH and CDR2 LQKENI come from the germline V gene. CDR3 loop: CASSPDPGNGYTF. CDR3 nucleotides: TGTGCCAGCTCACCAGATCCAGGGAATGGCTACACCTTC. Filled out from reference TRBV18 and TRBJ1-2, the complete variable domain reads NAGVMQNPRHLVRRRGQEARLRCSPMKGHSHVYWYRQLPEEGLKFMVYLQKENIIDESGMPKERFSAEFPKEGPSILRIQQVVRGDSAAYFCASSPDPGNGYTFGSGTRLTVV.

This clone has more than one count but fewer than ten. V and J are TRBV6-6 and TRBJ1-1, with D hard to call. This CDR3 comprises 14 residues. Germline lookup yields CDR1 MNHNY and CDR2 SVGAGI (reference sequence). With 7 bases removed from V and 4 bases from J, the gap between germline ends came to 16 bases. This CDR3 reads CASTESRSGTEAFF. CDR3 sequence (DNA): TGTGCCAGCACCGAAAGTCGTTCGGGCACTGAAGCTTTCTTT.

The J gene is TRBJ1-1, the V gene TRBV4-3; 7 bases map to TRBD1. This CDR3 comprises 14 residues. Germline lookup yields CDR1 LGHNA and CDR2 YSLEER. V shed 0 bases and J 5 bases; nucleotides not matched to a gene: 3. CDR3 coding DNA: TGCGCCAGCAGCCAAGACAGGGGGAGTACTGAAGCTTTCTTT. Protein product: CASSQDRGSTEAFF.

The chain carries TRBV29-1 and TRBJ1-4, with 10 bases aligning to TRBD1. This CDR3 is 17 amino acids long. V trimming: 7 bases; J trimming: 5 bases; junction bases outside the gene matches: 16. The germline V gene has CDR1 SQVTM and CDR2 ANQGSEA. The CDR3, as DNA: TGCAGCGCCCGGGACAGGGGCGGGGGAGGCCGAAATGAAAAACTGTTTTTT. It is translated as CSARDRGGGGRNEKLFF. Full variable domain (remainder filled in from reference TRBV29-1 and TRBJ1-4): SAVISQKPSRDICQRGTSLTIQCQVDSQVTMMFWYRQQPGQSLTLIATANQGSEATYESGFVIDKFPISRPNLTFSTLTVSNMSPEDSSIYLCSARDRGGGGRNEKLFFGSGTQLSVL.

The genes are TRBV4-2 and TRBJ1-1; D possibly corresponds to TRBD1 (6 bases). The ends were cut back, 2 bases at V and 4 bases at J, with 11 bases in the middle. The CDR3 has 14 residues. Germline CDR1 reads LGHNA; CDR2 reads YNFKEQ. Here the CDR3 DNA reads TGTGCCAGCAGCCAAAATGACAGGCCCACTGAAGCTTTCTTT. Its translation: CASSQNDRPTEAFF.

V is TRBV4-1 and J is TRBJ1-2; a possible D gene is TRBD1 (5 bases). Trimming took off 0 bases at V and 6 bases at J, with 14 bases between the two ends. The CDR3 runs to 15 residues. CDR1 and CDR2 (germline): MGHRA, YSYEKL. This CDR3 is CASSQDARGRHGYTF. The CDR3 DNA sequence: TGCGCCAGCAGCCAAGATGCAAGGGGAAGGCATGGCTACACCTTC.

This chain joins TRBV30 and TRBJ2-7, with TRBD1 matching over 11 bases. Trimming at V came to 3 bases and at J to 5 bases, leaving 3 bases not matched to a gene. This CDR3 spans 13 amino acids. Germline V lookup: CDR1 GTSNPN, CDR2 SVGIG (reference sequence). CDR3 coding DNA: TGTGCCTGGAGGGACAGGGGGCTCAACGAGCAGTACTTC. Translating gives CAWRDRGLNEQYF.

V is TRBV7-9 and J is TRBJ1-4; 7 nucleotides line up with TRBD1. Germline V gives CDR1 SEHNR, CDR2 FQNEAQ (reference sequence). The CDR3 totals 14 residues. J gave up 8 bases and V 1 base, and 4 bases lay outside the gene matches. CDR3 sequence: CASSLDRGWEKLFF. CDR3 nucleotides: TGTGCCAGCAGCTTAGACAGGGGCTGGGAAAAACTGTTTTTT.

The V gene is TRBV15, the J gene TRBJ1-2, with TRBD1 identical over 10 bases. This CDR3 comprises 17 residues. V lost 2 bases, J lost 7 bases, and 13 bases stayed unmatched. Germline V CDR1 and CDR2: LNHNV, YYDKDF (reference sequence). The CDR3: CATSRTGTGVVRGGYTF. CDR3 sequence (DNA): TGTGCCACCAGCAGAACCGGGACAGGGGTGGTTCGCGGTGGCTACACCTTC.

The chain is built from TRBV6-5 and TRBJ2-1; 12 bases line up with TRBD1. The CDR3 covers 15 residues. In germline, CDR1 is MNHEY, CDR2 SVGAGI. The V segment lost 2 bases and the J segment 8 bases; nucleotides outside the gene matches: 4. The CDR3 loop reads CASSYMGQGADEQFF. CDR3 DNA: TGTGCCAGCAGTTACATGGGACAGGGGGCGGATGAGCAGTTCTTC.

The chain has TRBV7-9 and TRBJ2-7; 9 bases line up with TRBD1. The ends lost 1 base at V and 0 bases at J; junction bases unmatched: 7. The CDR3 loop spans 17 amino acids. Germline V CDR1 and CDR2: SEHNR, FQNEAQ (reference sequence). CDR3 loop: CASSLEGDRESSYEQYF. CDR3 bases: TGTGCCAGCAGCTTAGAGGGGGACAGGGAAAGCTCCTACGAGCAGTACTTC.

This chain connects TRBV30 to TRBJ1-1; a weak D match, TRBD1 (6 bases). The CDR3 runs 14 residues. Per the germline V gene, CDR1 is GTSNPN and CDR2 is SVGIG (reference sequence). Trimming removed 2 bases from V and 1 base from J, with 11 bases in between. CDR3 region: CAWSPIGGNTEAFF. CDR3 DNA: TGTGCCTGGAGTCCCATAGGGGGGAACACTGAAGCTTTCTTT.

The J gene is TRBJ1-1, the V gene TRBV15; 7 bases match TRBD1. The V gene end was trimmed by 3 bases and the J gene end by 6 bases; junction bases not matched to a gene: 7. Germline CDR1 reads LNHNV; CDR2 reads YYDKDF (reference sequence). The CDR3 extends over 14 amino acids. This chain's CDR3 is CATSRRQGAPEAFF. CDR3 in DNA: TGTGCCACCAGCAGGAGACAGGGAGCCCCTGAAGCTTTCTTT.

This chain links TRBV6-5 with TRBJ1-4; no clear D. The germline V gene has CDR1 MNHEY and CDR2 SVGAGI. The germline V and J ends were trimmed by 6 bases and 0 bases, with 11 bases remaining between them. There are 15 residues in the CDR3. The CDR3 protein is CASSLTASTNEKLFF. CDR3 DNA sequence: TGTGCCAGCAGCTTGACTGCCTCAACTAATGAAAAACTGTTTTTT.

In its sample, this clone was seen once. The chain uses TRBV11-2 and TRBJ2-7; 8 nucleotides line up with TRBD1. The CDR3 contains 17 residues. Germline trimming cut 3 bases from V and 2 bases from J; bases unmatched to any gene: 12. Per germline, CDR1 SGHAT and CDR2 FQNNGV. The CDR3 DNA reads as TGTGCCAGCAGCTTCGAATCGACAGGGGTTTACACCTACGAGCAGTACTTC. It translates to CASSFESTGVYTYEQYF.

The V and J genes are TRBV6-6 and TRBJ2-4, with TRBD1 matching over 7 bases. This CDR3 comprises 15 residues. The V and J ends lost 6 bases and 1 base, in that order; junction bases with no gene match: 6. Germline CDR1 and CDR2: MNHNY and SVGAGI (reference sequence). The CDR3 spells CASRLDRAAKNIQYF. The CDR3 region has the DNA TGTGCCAGCAGGCTCGACAGGGCGGCCAAAAACATTCAGTACTTC.

The rearrangement links TRBV7-7 to TRBJ2-5; the match to TRBD2 covers 12 bases. The CDR3 contains 15 residues. Germline CDR1 is SSHAT and CDR2 is FNYEAQ (reference sequence). Trimming cost V 5 bases and J 2 bases; bases outside gene matches: 3. The CDR3 loop is CASSRTSGAQETQYF. As DNA, the CDR3 is TGTGCCAGCAGCCGGACTAGCGGGGCTCAAGAGACCCAGTACTTC.

The sample holds a few counts of this clone. This chain links TRBV18 with TRBJ1-1; D not certain. The CDR3 is 14 residues long. Germline CDR1 KGHSH, CDR2 LQKENI. V was trimmed by 3 bases and J by 4 bases, leaving 12 bases between them. The DNA for the CDR3 is TGTGCCAGCTCACCGGGTACGGACTCCACTGAAGCTTTCTTT. Translated: CASSPGTDSTEAFF.

This clone appeared a few times. The same CDR3 is also encoded by other DNA sequences in this sample. The genes are TRBV6-6 and TRBJ1-4; no definite D call. V lost 1 base, J lost 5 bases, and 11 bases lay in between. The CDR3 totals 15 residues. CDR1 MNHNY and CDR2 SVGAGI come from the germline V gene (reference sequence). The CDR3 coding sequence is TGTGCCAGCAGTTACTTAACGGGAGGAAATGAAAAACTGTTTTTT. It specifies CASSYLTGGNEKLFF.

As concerns this clone: A junction boundary mismatches the germline segment, possibly from a read error. This rearrangement joins TRBV6-5 to TRBJ2-3; weak D call: TRBD1 (5 bases). Per the germline V gene, CDR1 is MNHEY and CDR2 is SVGAGI. The CDR3 consists of 14 residues. The CDR3 spells CASSDSVGQDTQYF. In nucleotides, the CDR3 is TGTGCCAGCAGTGACTCGGTGGGGCAAGATACGCAGTATTTT.

The chain couples TRBV7-9 to TRBJ2-3, with a weak D call TRBD1 (6 bases). This CDR3 comprises 14 residues. The V gene's germline CDR1 is SEHNR and CDR2 FQNEAQ (reference sequence). Trimming cost V 0 bases and J 9 bases, with 13 bases left between them. Here the CDR3 DNA reads TGTGCCAGCAGCTTAGCAGTGGGACACGAAACGCAGTATTTT. Translation: CASSLAVGHETQYF.